The following is a T cell receptor beta chain sequence with its context. The data belong to a study of blood T cell repertoires in COVID-19. Looking at the study overall: Spain, Italy and the United States supplied samples that represented acute and convalescent COVID-19. T cells, B-cell-depleted T cells, or PBMCs provided the cDNA or gDNA that served as material.

Using immunoSEQ multiplex PCR, the repertoire was profiled, and TCRdb retains in-frame clones only, with some absent. The sample contains about 180,000 clones, roughly four fifths of which appear only once. The germline gives CDR1 SEHNR, CDR2 FQNEAQ (reference sequence). The CDR3 has 12 residues. The germline V and J ends were trimmed by 4 bases and 6 bases, with 8 bases remaining between them. The Seattle patients, enrolled during active infection, were followed longitudinally. The V and J genes are TRBV7-9 and TRBJ2-3, with D unresolved. Sequencing used peripheral blood. This TCR was sampled from a woman aged 65 to 85 with COVID-19, enrolled during active disease. This chain's CDR3 is CASSYQSDTQYF. The CDR3 DNA reads TGTGCCAGCAGCTATCAATCCGATACGCAGTATTTT.